The sequence of this TCR beta chain was determined in a study of low-dose radiotherapy and immunotherapy resistance in tumors. V was cut by 1 base and J by 0 bases, with 9 bases left in between. This CDR3 region has 15 residues. CDR1 and CDR2 from the germline V gene are SNHLY and FYNNEI. Priming of first-strand cDNA relied on TRAV- and TRBV-specific primers (covering alpha and beta chains). For amplifying TCRs, the PCR ran for approximately 18 cycles with Phusion, which was used together with a constant-region primer and the adapter on the V primers. The mRNA that was isolated underwent amplification by in vitro transcription. Via MiXCR, TCRdb re-called the reads, giving one row per CDR3 protein. The sample holds about 60,000 distinct CDR3 sequences, around 25% seen once. Specified time point: before trial treatment. Patients who could take part had advanced solid tumors with no tumor-infiltrating lymphocytes.

This clonotype was counted at least ten times. The sequence derives from a male donor with prostate cancer. This material consisted of PBMCs, taken before treatment. This sequence joins TRBV2 and TRBJ1-1; D ambiguous. The CDR3 loop is CASSEGGVMNTEAFF. In DNA form, the CDR3 reads TGTGCCAGCAGTGAAGGTGGAGTCATGAACACTGAAGCTTTCTTT.